The 8 T cell receptor beta chains below come from one sample, sequenced in a study of cytomegalovirus exposure and HLA in healthy donors. Researchers ran the PCR with 60 Vbeta and 13 Jbeta primers. The repertoire was sequenced with immunoSEQ multiplex PCR; TCRdb's copy has only in-frame clones and lacks some. The sample yields 150,000 or so clones, more than 65% seen once. The sequenced sample was PBMCs. The receptors were sampled from a man in his thirties or forties in good health and CMV-seronegative.

Details on this clone: The CDR3 carries no conserved terminal phenylalanine or tryptophan, so it likely arises from a read error. V is TRBV9 and J is TRBJ1-1; TRBD1 matches at 8 bases. Per germline, CDR1 SGDLS and CDR2 YYNGEE. The CDR3 extends over 17 amino acids. Trimming cost V 0 bases and J 3 bases; bases outside gene matches: 10. CDR3 sequence reads: CASSVAGQGGLDTEAFL. The CDR3 coding sequence is TGTGCCAGCAGCGTAGCCGGACAGGGAGGTTTGGACACTGAAGCTTTCCTT.

This clone was picked up a small number of times. CDR3 loop: CASSLTGSSNQPQHF. The DNA of the CDR3 is TGTGCCAGCAGCTTGACAGGGAGTAGCAATCAGCCCCAGCATTTT. The chain uses TRBV5-6 and TRBJ1-5; maybe TRBD1 (6 bases). The CDR3 is made up of 15 amino acids. Germline values: CDR1 SGHDT, CDR2 YYEEEE. Trimming left V 1 base short and J 0 bases short, with 8 bases between.

The CDR3 DNA sequence: TGTGCCAGCAGTTGGGGGTTAAGAACAGGGGGCGGGGGGGCCAACGTCCTGACTTTC. Protein: CASSWGLRTGGGGANVLTF. The rearrangement uses TRBV28 and TRBJ2-6; 9 bases map to TRBD1. Trimming at V came to 4 bases and at J to 4 bases, leaving 14 bases not matched to a gene. Germline V gene data show CDR1 as MDHEN and CDR2 as SYDVKM. This CDR3 is built from 19 residues. Full variable domain (remainder filled in from reference TRBV28 and TRBJ2-6): DVKVTQSSRYLVKRTGEKVFLECVQDMDHENMFWYRQDPGLGLRLIYFSYDVKMKEKGDIPEGYSVSREKKERFSLILESASTNQTSMYLCASSWGLRTGGGGANVLTFGAGSRLTVL.

This chain connects TRBV2 to TRBJ2-7; D gene unclear. V lost 4 bases to trimming and J lost 4 bases, with 11 bases between them. CDR1 SNHLY and CDR2 FYNNEI come from the germline V gene. The length of the CDR3 is 13 residues. The chain's CDR3 is CASSAQNRYEQYF. The DNA for the CDR3 is TGTGCCAGCAGTGCACAGAATCGATACGAGCAGTACTTC.

The V gene is TRBV27, the J gene TRBJ2-5, with 9 bases fitting TRBD2. Judging by the DNA end, TRBJ2-7 fits better; the J call may be wrong. Germline CDR1 MNHEY, CDR2 SMNVEV (reference sequence). CDR3 length: 14 amino acids. The CDR3 here is CASSFGGRVYEQYF. CDR3 nucleotides: TGTGCCAGCAGTTTTGGCGGGAGGGTTTACGAGCAGTACTTC.

The chain carries TRBV4-3 and TRBJ2-7; D gene uncertain. Germline V lookup: CDR1 LGHNA, CDR2 YSLEER. Trimming removed 0 bases at V and 0 bases at J, with 9 bases between. There are 15 residues in the CDR3. The CDR3 is CASSQDPYGSYEQYF. The CDR3 DNA sequence: TGCGCCAGCAGCCAAGATCCGTACGGCTCCTACGAGCAGTACTTC.

The chain joins TRBV7-9 to TRBJ2-3, with 7 nucleotides matching TRBD1. Germline trimming cut 1 base from V and 2 bases from J; bases unmatched to any gene: 6. CDR3 length: 16 amino acids. Germline V gives CDR1 SEHNR, CDR2 FQNEAQ (reference sequence). This CDR3 is CASSLGRDSTTDTQYF. The CDR3 DNA sequence: TGTGCCAGCAGCTTAGGTCGGGACAGCACCACAGATACGCAGTATTTT.

The chain carries TRBV7-2 and TRBJ2-1, with a weak D call TRBD1 (5 bases). CDR3 length equals 15 residues. Germline V gene lookup returns CDR1 SGHTA and CDR2 FQGNSA. Trimming pared 4 bases from V and 15 bases from J, leaving 25 bases between. In nucleotides, the CDR3 is TGTGCCAGCAGCTGGGCGAAGGGGCCGCCACGTATGGGGTTCTTC. It is translated as CASSWAKGPPRMGFF.